Below, one T cell receptor (beta chain) is given with its context. Its antigen is currently unknown. Using immunoSEQ multiplex PCR, the repertoire was profiled, and TCRdb retains in-frame clones only, with some absent. The sample carries about 580,000 clones, roughly 98% recorded once. This sample was taken from a study of shared clonotypes between healthy human individuals. About the study: Donor ages ranged 18 to 49 years: a couple of women, a few men.

Findings and caveats of the study: Across subsets, estimated richness was generally greater for naive than for memory populations. Investigators collected only blood, and repertoires in tissues likely differ. Represented diversity (both genetic and exposure-history) was limited by the small number of donors.

Germline lookup yields CDR1 SGHVS and CDR2 FNYEAQ. The trim removed 4 bases at V and 1 base at J, leaving 4 bases unmatched. This CDR3 is 15 amino acids long. It was CD45RO-negative cells, positively selected for CCR7, that made up naive CD8 cells, with terminally differentiated effector memory CD45RA+ cells excluded. Material: naive CD8+ T cells sorted from blood. This receptor was obtained from a man between 25 and 39 years old in good health. The chain carries TRBV7-6 and TRBJ1-5, with TRBD1 matching 7 bases. The CDR3 reads CASSSVGGSNQPQHF. CDR3 nucleotide sequence: TGTGCCAGCAGCTCGGTAGGGGGCAGCAATCAGCCCCAGCATTTT.